The sample holds many counts of the clone carrying this T cell receptor beta chain. The sample is drawn from a study of T-cell reconstitution after alpha-beta-depleted transplantation in children. Germline V gene data show CDR1 as SGHVS and CDR2 as FQNEAQ. Germline trimming cut 5 bases from V and 8 bases from J; bases unmatched to any gene: 10. The CDR3 is 15 amino acids. Researchers prepared the TCRbeta library using unique molecular identifiers, the study reports. TCRdb passed the PCR reads through MiXCR, listing each CDR3 protein once. The sample includes fewer than 350,000 distinct CDR3 sequences, 11% seen only once; the top ten take about 25%.

This specimen was peripheral blood, taken 180 days after TCRalphabeta/CD19-depleted stem cell transplant. This sequence joins TRBV7-8 and TRBJ1-3; TRBD1 agrees at 9 bases. The clonotype was recovered from a male patient between 2 and 15 years old who had a stem cell transplant for chronic granulomatous disease, so the T cells may come from the graft donor. CDR3 bases: TGTGCCAGCAGCACCTGGGGGACAGGGATTTACACCATATATTTT. It codes for CASSTWGTGIYTIYF.